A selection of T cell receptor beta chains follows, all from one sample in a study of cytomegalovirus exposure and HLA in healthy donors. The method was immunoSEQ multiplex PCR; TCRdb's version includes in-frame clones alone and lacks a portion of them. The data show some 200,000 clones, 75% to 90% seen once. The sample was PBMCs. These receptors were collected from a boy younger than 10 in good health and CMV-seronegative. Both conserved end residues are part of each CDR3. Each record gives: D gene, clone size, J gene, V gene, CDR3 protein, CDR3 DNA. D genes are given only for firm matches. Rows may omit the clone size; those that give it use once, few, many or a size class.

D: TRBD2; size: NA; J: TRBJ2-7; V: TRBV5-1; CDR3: CASSLAPSGSGGEQYF; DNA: TGCGCCAGCAGCTTGGCGCCTAGCGGGAGTGGGGGCGAGCAGTACTTC
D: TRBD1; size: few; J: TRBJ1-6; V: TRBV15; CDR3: CATSRGTGMNSPLHF; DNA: TGTGCCACCAGCAGAGGGACAGGGATGAATTCACCCCTCCACTTT
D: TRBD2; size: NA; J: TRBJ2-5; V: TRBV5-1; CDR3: CASSLEGLAGGVQYF; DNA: TGCGCCAGCAGCTTGGAAGGTCTAGCGGGAGGTGTCCAGTACTTC
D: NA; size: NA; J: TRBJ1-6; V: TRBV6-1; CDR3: CASSEAPRGGNSPLHF; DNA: TGTGCCAGCAGTGAAGCCCCTCGGGGGGGTAATTCACCCCTCCACTTT
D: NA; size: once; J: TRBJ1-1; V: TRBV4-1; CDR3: CASGQDQLETSAFF; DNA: TGCGCCAGCGGCCAAGATCAATTGGAAACTAGCGCTTTCTTT
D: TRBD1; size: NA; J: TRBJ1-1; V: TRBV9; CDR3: CASSSRTGNTEAFF; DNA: TGTGCCAGCAGCAGCCGGACAGGGAACACTGAAGCTTTCTTT
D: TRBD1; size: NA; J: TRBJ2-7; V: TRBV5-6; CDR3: CASSLGQGWVTGQYF; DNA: TGTGCCAGCAGCTTGGGACAGGGGTGGGTCACCGGGCAGTACTTC
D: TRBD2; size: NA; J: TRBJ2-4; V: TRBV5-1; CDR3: CASSWRGSSAKNIQYF; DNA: TGCGCCAGCAGCTGGCGGGGGTCCTCAGCCAAAAACATTCAGTACTTC
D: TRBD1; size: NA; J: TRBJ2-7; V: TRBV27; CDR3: CASSLGTGPYEQYF; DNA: TGTGCCAGCAGTTTAGGGACAGGGCCCTACGAGCAGTACTTC
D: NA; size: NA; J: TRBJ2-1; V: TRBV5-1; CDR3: CASRNYQGRNEQFF; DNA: TGCGCCAGCAGAAATTATCAGGGAAGAAATGAGCAGTTCTTC
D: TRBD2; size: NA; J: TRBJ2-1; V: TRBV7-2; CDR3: CASSKERTSGVSVFF; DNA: TGTGCCAGCAGCAAAGAACGGACTAGCGGAGTCAGCGTGTTCTTC
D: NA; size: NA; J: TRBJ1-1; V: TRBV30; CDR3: CAATGGPTEAFF; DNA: TGTGCCGCAACGGGGGGGCCCACTGAAGCTTTCTTT
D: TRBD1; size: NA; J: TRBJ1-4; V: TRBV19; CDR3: CASQTTGGRGEKLFF; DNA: TGTGCCAGTCAAACTACAGGGGGCCGGGGTGAAAAACTGTTTTTT
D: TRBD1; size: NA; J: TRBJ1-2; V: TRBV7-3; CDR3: CASSLTGGAFGYTF; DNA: TGTGCCAGCAGCTTGACAGGGGGTGCGTTTGGCTACACCTTC
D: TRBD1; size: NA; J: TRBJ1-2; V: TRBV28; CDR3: CASSPGQGPNYGYTF; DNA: TGTGCCAGCAGCCCGGGACAGGGGCCTAACTATGGCTACACCTTC
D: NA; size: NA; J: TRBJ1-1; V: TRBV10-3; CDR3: CAISVLLDSVTEAFF; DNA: TGTGCCATCAGTGTTCTTTTGGACAGTGTGACTGAAGCTTTCTTT
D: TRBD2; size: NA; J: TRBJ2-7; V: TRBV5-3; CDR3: CARSLFGTSGRTEQYF; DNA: TGTGCCAGAAGCTTGTTTGGGACTAGCGGGAGGACCGAGCAGTACTTC
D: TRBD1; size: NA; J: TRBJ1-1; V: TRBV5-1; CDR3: CASSSTTGPNTEAFF; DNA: TGCGCCAGCAGCTCGACGACAGGGCCGAACACTGAAGCTTTCTTT
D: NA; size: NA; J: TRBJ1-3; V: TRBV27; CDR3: CASRLTVGNTIYF; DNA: TGTGCCAGCAGACTTACAGTTGGAAACACCATATATTTT
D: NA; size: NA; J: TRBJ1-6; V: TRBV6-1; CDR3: CASSERLLDNSPLHF; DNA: TGTGCCAGCAGTGAACGGCTCCTAGATAATTCACCCCTCCACTTT
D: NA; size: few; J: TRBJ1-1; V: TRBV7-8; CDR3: CASSAEVGDTEAFF; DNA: TGTGCCAGCAGCGCCGAGGTCGGGGACACTGAAGCTTTCTTT
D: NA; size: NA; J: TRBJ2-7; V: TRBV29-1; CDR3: CSVEDPRGSYEQYF; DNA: TGCAGCGTTGAAGATCCACGCGGCTCCTACGAGCAGTACTTC
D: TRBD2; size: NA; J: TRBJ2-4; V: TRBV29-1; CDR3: CSVEDLREGQDIQYF; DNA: TGCAGCGTTGAAGATCTGCGGGAGGGCCAAGACATTCAGTACTTC
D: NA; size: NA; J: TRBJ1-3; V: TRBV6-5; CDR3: CASSYGRNPGNTIYF; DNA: TGTGCCAGCAGTTACGGGAGGAACCCTGGAAACACCATATATTTT
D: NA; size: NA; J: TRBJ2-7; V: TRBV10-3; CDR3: CAIGPLVRHEQYF; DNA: TGTGCCATCGGCCCCCTCGTCCGCCACGAGCAGTACTTC
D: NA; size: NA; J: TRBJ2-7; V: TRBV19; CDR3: CASSRGTLTSYEQYF; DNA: TGTGCCAGTAGTAGAGGGACACTCACGTCCTACGAGCAGTACTTC
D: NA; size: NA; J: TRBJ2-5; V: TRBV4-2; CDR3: CASSQEALQETQYF; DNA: TGTGCCAGCAGCCAAGAGGCACTACAAGAGACCCAGTACTTC
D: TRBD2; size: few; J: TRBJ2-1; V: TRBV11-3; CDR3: CASSPRVAGFNEQFF; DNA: TGTGCCAGCAGCCCGCGTGTAGCGGGGTTCAATGAGCAGTTCTTC
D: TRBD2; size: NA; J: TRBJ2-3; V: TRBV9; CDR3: CASSVGAGGYTDTQYF; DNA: TGTGCCAGCAGCGTAGGGGCGGGGGGGTACACAGATACGCAGTATTTT
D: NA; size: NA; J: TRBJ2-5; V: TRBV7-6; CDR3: CASSLAVAPREETQYF; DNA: TGTGCCAGCAGCTTGGCTGTAGCCCCGCGGGAAGAGACCCAGTACTTC
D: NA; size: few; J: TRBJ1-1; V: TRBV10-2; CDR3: CASVSGEATEAFF; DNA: TGCGCCAGCGTCTCCGGGGAGGCCACTGAAGCTTTCTTT
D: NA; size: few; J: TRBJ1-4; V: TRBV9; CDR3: CASSARRGMGSSTNEKLFF; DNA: TGTGCCAGCAGCGCTAGACGGGGAATGGGCTCATCAACTAATGAAAAACTGTTTTTT
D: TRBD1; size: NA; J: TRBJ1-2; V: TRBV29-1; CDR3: CSVGPGQGAHGYTF; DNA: TGCAGCGTTGGTCCTGGACAGGGAGCCCATGGCTACACCTTC
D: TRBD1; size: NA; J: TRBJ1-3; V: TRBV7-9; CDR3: CASSLGGTGGSSGNTIYF; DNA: TGTGCCAGCAGCTTAGGAGGGACAGGGGGGTCTTCTGGAAACACCATATATTTT
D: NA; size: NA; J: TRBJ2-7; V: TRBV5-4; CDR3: CASSLEASEQYF; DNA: TGTGCCAGCAGCTTGGAAGCTAGCGAGCAGTACTTC
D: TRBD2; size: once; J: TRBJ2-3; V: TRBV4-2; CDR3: CASSPLAGGADTQYF; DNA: TGTGCCAGCAGCCCGTTAGCGGGGGGGGCGGATACGCAGTATTTT
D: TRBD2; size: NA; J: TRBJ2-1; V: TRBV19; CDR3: CASRLAGMNEQFF; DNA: TGTGCCAGTAGACTAGCGGGGATGAATGAGCAGTTCTTC
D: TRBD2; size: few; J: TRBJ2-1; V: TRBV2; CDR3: CASRETAGGPYNEQFF; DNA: TGTGCCAGCAGGGAAACAGCGGGGGGGCCTTACAATGAGCAGTTCTTC
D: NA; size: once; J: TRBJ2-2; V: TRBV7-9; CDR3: CASSLVHGELFF; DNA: TGTGCCAGCAGCTTAGTCCACGGGGAGCTGTTTTTT
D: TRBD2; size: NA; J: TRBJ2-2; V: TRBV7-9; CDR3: CSSSRRLAGGSTGELFF; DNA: TGTTCCAGCAGCCGACGACTAGCGGGGGGGTCCACCGGGGAGCTGTTTTTT
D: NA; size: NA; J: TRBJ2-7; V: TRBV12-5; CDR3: CASGLGGPGEQYF; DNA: TGTGCTAGTGGTTTGGGGGGCCCGGGCGAGCAGTACTTC
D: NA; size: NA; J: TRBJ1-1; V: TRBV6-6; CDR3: CASSQSQEYTEAFF; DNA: TGTGCCAGCAGTCAATCACAGGAGTACACTGAAGCTTTCTTT
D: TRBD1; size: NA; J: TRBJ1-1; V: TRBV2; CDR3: CASLRGQALNTEAFF; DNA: TGTGCCAGCCTTCGGGGACAGGCCCTGAACACTGAAGCTTTCTTT
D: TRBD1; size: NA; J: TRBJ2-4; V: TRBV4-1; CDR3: CASNDRGLGKNIQYF; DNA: TGCGCCAGCAACGACAGGGGGCTGGGCAAAAACATTCAGTACTTC
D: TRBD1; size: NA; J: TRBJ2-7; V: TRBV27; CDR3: CASSFLRPGQGPYEQYF; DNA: TGTGCCAGCAGTTTCCTCCGACCGGGACAGGGTCCCTACGAGCAGTACTTC
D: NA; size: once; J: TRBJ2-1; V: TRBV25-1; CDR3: CASSVTGSIPHEQFF; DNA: TGTGCCAGCAGTGTAACCGGGAGCATCCCCCATGAGCAGTTCTTC